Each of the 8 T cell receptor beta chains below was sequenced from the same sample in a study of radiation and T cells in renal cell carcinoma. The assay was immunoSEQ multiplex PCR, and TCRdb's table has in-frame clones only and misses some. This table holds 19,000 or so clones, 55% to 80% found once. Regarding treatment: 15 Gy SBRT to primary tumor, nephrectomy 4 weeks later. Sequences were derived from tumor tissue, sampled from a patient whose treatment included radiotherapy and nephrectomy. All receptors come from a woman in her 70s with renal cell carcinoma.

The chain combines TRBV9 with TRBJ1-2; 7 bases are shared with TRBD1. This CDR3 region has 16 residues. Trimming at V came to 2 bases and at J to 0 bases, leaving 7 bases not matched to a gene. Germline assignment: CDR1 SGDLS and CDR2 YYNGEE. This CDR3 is CASSVFDRVSNYGYTF. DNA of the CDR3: TGTGCCAGCAGCGTTTTTGACAGGGTGTCTAACTATGGCTACACCTTC.

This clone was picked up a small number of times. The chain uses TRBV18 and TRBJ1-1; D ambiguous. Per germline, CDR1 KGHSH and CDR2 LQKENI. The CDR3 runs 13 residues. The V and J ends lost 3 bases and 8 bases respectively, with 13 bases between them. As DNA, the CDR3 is TGTGCCAGCTCACCGGCCCCGGGTACAGAAGCTTTCTTT. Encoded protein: CASSPAPGTEAFF.

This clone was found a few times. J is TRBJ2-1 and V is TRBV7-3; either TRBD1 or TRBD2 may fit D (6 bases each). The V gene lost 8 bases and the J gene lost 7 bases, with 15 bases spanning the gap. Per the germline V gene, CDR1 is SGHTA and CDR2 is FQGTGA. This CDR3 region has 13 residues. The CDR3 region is CASGTSGGNEQFF. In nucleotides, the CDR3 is TGTGCCAGCGGGACATCCGGAGGGAATGAGCAGTTCTTC.

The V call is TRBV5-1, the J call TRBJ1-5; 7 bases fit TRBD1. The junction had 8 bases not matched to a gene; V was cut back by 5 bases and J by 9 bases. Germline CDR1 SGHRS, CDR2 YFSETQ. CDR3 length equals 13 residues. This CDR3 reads CASSPGGSSPQHF. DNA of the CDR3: TGCGCCAGCAGTCCAGGGGGAAGTTCGCCCCAGCATTTT.

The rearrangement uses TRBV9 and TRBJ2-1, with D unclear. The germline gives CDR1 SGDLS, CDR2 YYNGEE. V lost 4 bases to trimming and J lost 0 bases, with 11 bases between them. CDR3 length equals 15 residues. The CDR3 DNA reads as TGTGCCAGCAGCCGACTTGGCCTCTCCTACAATGAGCAGTTCTTC. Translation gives CASSRLGLSYNEQFF.

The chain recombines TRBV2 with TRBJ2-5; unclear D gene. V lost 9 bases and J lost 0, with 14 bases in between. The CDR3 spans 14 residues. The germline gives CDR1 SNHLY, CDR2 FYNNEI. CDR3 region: CASGNTRDQETQYF. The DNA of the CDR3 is TGTGCCAGTGGGAACACCCGAGACCAAGAGACCCAGTACTTC.

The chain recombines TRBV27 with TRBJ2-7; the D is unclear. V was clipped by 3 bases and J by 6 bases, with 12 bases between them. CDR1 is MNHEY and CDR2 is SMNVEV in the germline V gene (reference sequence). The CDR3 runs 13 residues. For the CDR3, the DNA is TGTGCCAGCAGTTTCGCGGTATTAGGCGAGCAGTACTTC. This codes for CASSFAVLGEQYF.

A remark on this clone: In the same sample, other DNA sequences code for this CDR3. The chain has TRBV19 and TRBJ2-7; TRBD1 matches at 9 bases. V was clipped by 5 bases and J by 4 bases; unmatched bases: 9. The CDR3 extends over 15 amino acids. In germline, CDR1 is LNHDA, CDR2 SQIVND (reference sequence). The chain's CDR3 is CASSPNRGRGYEQYF. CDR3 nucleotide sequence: TGTGCCAGTAGTCCAAACAGGGGGCGTGGGTACGAGCAGTACTTC.